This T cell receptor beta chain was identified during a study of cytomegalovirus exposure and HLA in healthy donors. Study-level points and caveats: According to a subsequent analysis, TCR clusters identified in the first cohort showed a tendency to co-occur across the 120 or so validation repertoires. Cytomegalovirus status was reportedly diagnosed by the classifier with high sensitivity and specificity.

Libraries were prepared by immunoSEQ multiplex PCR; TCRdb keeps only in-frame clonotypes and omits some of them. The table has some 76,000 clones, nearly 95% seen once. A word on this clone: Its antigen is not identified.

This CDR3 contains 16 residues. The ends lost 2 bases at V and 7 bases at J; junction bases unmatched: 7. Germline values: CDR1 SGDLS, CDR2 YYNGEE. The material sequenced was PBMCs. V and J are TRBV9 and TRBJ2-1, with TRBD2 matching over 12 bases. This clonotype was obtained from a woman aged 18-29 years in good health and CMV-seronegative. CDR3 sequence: CASSVLAGGPGNEQFF. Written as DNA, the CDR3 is TGTGCCAGCAGCGTTCTAGCGGGAGGGCCGGGGAATGAGCAGTTCTTC.